These T cell receptor beta chains were read from a single sample in a study of OX40 agonist ivuxolimab in advanced cancers. The table came from immunoSEQ multiplex PCR; TCRdb's copy has only in-frame clones and leaves some out. The sample has around 80,000 clones, around 86% seen once. This specimen consisted of CD4+ or CD8+ T cells sorted from blood, obtained in a trial of the OX40 agonist ivuxolimab. These receptor sequences come from an adult with an advanced solid tumor such as melanoma, head and neck, liver or kidney cancer. Both conserved end residues are part of each CDR3. A D gene is named only where the DNA matches it firmly. Clone size is stated in some rows and not others, as once, few, many or a class when expanded.

J | V | size | D | DNA | CDR3
TRBJ2-7 | TRBV5-4 | NA | NA | TGTGCCAGCTCCTCGAGCTACGAGCAGTACTTC | CASSSSYEQYF
TRBJ2-2 | TRBV6-5 | NA | NA | TGTGCCAGCAGTTACCCGGGGACCGGCGGGGAGCTGTTTTTT | CASSYPGTGGELFF
TRBJ2-3 | TRBV28 | NA | NA | TGTGCCAGCAAGGTGGGGGGAGATACGCAGTATTTT | CASKVGGDTQYF
TRBJ1-4 | TRBV4-3 | NA | TRBD1 | TGCGCCAGCAGCCGGGACAGGGGCGGGGGGAATGAAAAACTGTTTTTT | CASSRDRGGGNEKLFF
TRBJ2-3 | TRBV4-3 | NA | TRBD1 | TGCGCCAGCAGCCATGGACAGGGTGGTCCAGATACGCAGTATTTT | CASSHGQGGPDTQYF
TRBJ2-6 | TRBV6-1 | few | NA | TGTGCCAGCACGGCTGCAGGGGCCAACGTCCTGACTTTC | CASTAAGANVLTF
TRBJ1-1 | TRBV7-6 | NA | NA | TGTGCCAGCAGCTTAGTGGGCAGGGAGGGCACTGAAGCTTTCTTT | CASSLVGREGTEAFF
TRBJ1-1 | TRBV27 | NA | NA | TGTGCCAGCAGTTCCTTATCGACAGTCGTGAACACTGAAGCTTTCTTT | CASSSLSTVVNTEAFF
TRBJ2-1 | TRBV21-1 | NA | NA | TGTGCCAGCAGCAAAAGGGACAGGGGTGATTGGAATGAGCAGTTCTTC | CASSKRDRGDWNEQFF
TRBJ1-5 | TRBV6-5 | NA | TRBD1 | TGTGCCAGCAAACCCACGGGACAGCCGAATCAGCCCCAGCATTTT | CASKPTGQPNQPQHF
TRBJ1-5 | TRBV7-2 | NA | NA | TGTGCCAGCAGCTTAGTGGGGACAATGAGCAATCAGCCCCAGCATTTT | CASSLVGTMSNQPQHF
TRBJ2-3 | TRBV7-7 | NA | TRBD1 | TGTGCCAGCAGCCCTGACAGGGGAGATACGCAGTATTTT | CASSPDRGDTQYF
TRBJ2-7 | TRBV5-1 | NA | NA | TGCGCCAGCAGATACAGCCGCGCCTACGAGCAGTACTTC | CASRYSRAYEQYF
TRBJ2-2 | TRBV5-6 | NA | NA | TGTGCCAGCAGCTTCAGACCTAACACCGGGGAGCTGTTTTTT | CASSFRPNTGELFF
TRBJ2-1 | TRBV7-2 | NA | TRBD2 | TGTGCCAGCAGCTTAGTGGCGGGGGAGACCTACAATGAGCAGTTCTTC | CASSLVAGETYNEQFF
TRBJ1-4 | TRBV29-1 | NA | TRBD1 | TGCAGCGTTAGACAGGGGGCTAATGAAAAACTGTTTTTT | CSVRQGANEKLFF
TRBJ1-1 | TRBV2 | NA | NA | TGTGCCAGCACTACACAATTGATCGCTTTCTTT | CASTTQLIAFF
TRBJ2-1 | TRBV9 | NA | TRBD2 | TGTGCCAGCAGCGTAGTACTAGCGGGGGGGTCTGAGCAGTTCTTC | CASSVVLAGGSEQFF
TRBJ1-2 | TRBV27 | NA | NA | TGTGCCAGCAGTTTGGAAGGAGGGAGGGGTGGCTACACCTTC | CASSLEGGRGGYTF
TRBJ1-1 | TRBV5-6 | NA | NA | TGTGCCAGCAGCTTGGGGGCCCCGTCCACTGAAGCTTTCTTT | CASSLGAPSTEAFF
TRBJ1-2 | TRBV5-8 | NA | NA | TGTGCCAGCAGCTTAAACTATGGCTACACCTTC | CASSLNYGYTF
TRBJ2-2 | TRBV6-5 | NA | NA | TGTGCCAGCAGTTTGGAAGGGGGACGGGGCACCGGGGAGCTGTTTTTT | CASSLEGGRGTGELFF
TRBJ1-1 | TRBV6-5 | NA | NA | TGTGCCAGCAGTTACTACACTGAAGCTTTCTTT | CASSYYTEAFF
TRBJ1-3 | TRBV14 | NA | NA | TGTGCCAGCAGCCAAACAAGGCCAAGCTCTGGAAACACCATATATTTT | CASSQTRPSSGNTIYF
TRBJ2-2 | TRBV7-3 | NA | TRBD1 | TGTGCCAGCAGCTTAGGTTTTCGACAGGGTGGCACCGGGGAGCTGTTTTTT | CASSLGFRQGGTGELFF
TRBJ2-3 | TRBV7-9 | NA | NA | TGTGCCAGCAGCTTAAGCCGCCTGGTGGTCACAGATACGCAGTATTTT | CASSLSRLVVTDTQYF
TRBJ1-2 | TRBV19 | NA | NA | TGTGCCAGTAGTGCGACGGTCGTTCTCACCTTC | CASSATVVLTF
TRBJ2-5 | TRBV20-1 | NA | NA | TGCAGTGCTAGAGATCGAGAGACCCAGTACTTC | CSARDRETQYF
TRBJ2-3 | TRBV2 | NA | TRBD2 | TGTGCCAGCAGCCGGGAGGGAATTGGCACAGATACGCAGTATTTT | CASSREGIGTDTQYF
TRBJ1-1 | TRBV6-5 | NA | NA | TGTGCCAGCAGTTACTCTGGGATTGTGTACACTGAAGCTTTCTTT | CASSYSGIVYTEAFF
TRBJ1-5 | TRBV6-1 | NA | TRBD1 | TGTGCCAGCAGCTGGACAGGGGGCGAGGATCAGCCCCAGCATTTT | CASSWTGGEDQPQHF
TRBJ1-5 | TRBV19 | NA | NA | TGTGCCAGTAGTAAAGGCGGGAACAGGGGCAATCAGCCCCAGCATTTT | CASSKGGNRGNQPQHF
TRBJ1-6 | TRBV7-2 | NA | NA | TGTGCCAGCAGCTTAGGTACCAGGGGAAATTCACCCCTCCACTTT | CASSLGTRGNSPLHF
TRBJ2-3 | TRBV9 | NA | TRBD2 | TGTGCCAGCAGCGTAGGTAGCGGGGGGGCAGGGACTAGCACAGATACGCAGTATTTT | CASSVGSGGAGTSTDTQYF
TRBJ1-2 | TRBV10-3 | NA | TRBD1 | TGTGCCATCAGTGATTGGACAGGGGGTGGCTACACCTTC | CAISDWTGGGYTF
TRBJ2-5 | TRBV4-1 | NA | TRBD1 | TGCGCCAGCAGCCGCGACGGGACAGGGTGGCAAGAGACCCAGTACTTC | CASSRDGTGWQETQYF
TRBJ1-1 | TRBV5-1 | NA | NA | TGCGCCAGCAGCGTTGAAGGGGCTGAGAACACTGAAGCTTTCTTT | CASSVEGAENTEAFF
TRBJ1-4 | TRBV6-6 | once | NA | TGCGCCAGCAACGGAGGACAGACCTATGAAAAACTGTTTTTT | CASNGGQTYEKLFF
TRBJ1-1 | TRBV27 | once | NA | TGTGCCAGCAGCCCCACCCTGGGGACGGGGAACACTGAAGCTTTCTTT | CASSPTLGTGNTEAFF
TRBJ2-5 | TRBV18 | NA | NA | TGTGCCAGCTCACCATCCGAGGGGAGCCAAGAGACCCAGTACTTC | CASSPSEGSQETQYF
TRBJ2-7 | TRBV4-1 | NA | NA | TGCGCCAGCAGCAACCTCAGAGGGGGTTTGGACTACGAGCAGTACTTC | CASSNLRGGLDYEQYF
TRBJ2-7 | TRBV18 | once | TRBD1 | TGTGCCAGCTCATCTACCACCGGGACAGGTCACTACGAGCAGTACTTC | CASSSTTGTGHYEQYF
TRBJ1-2 | TRBV19 | NA | NA | TGTGCCAGTAGACCTCAGCTAGACGATGGCTACACCTTC | CASRPQLDDGYTF
TRBJ2-1 | TRBV28 | NA | TRBD1 | TGTGCCAGCAGTGGCCGGGACAGGGGGTTTTCTGAGCAGTTCTTC | CASSGRDRGFSEQFF
TRBJ2-2 | TRBV7-9 | NA | NA | TGTGCCAGTCGGGATCGTGCGGACACCGGGGAGCTGTTTTTT | CASRDRADTGELFF
TRBJ1-5 | TRBV5-4 | NA | NA | TGTGCCAGCAGCACACAGGGTCAGCCCCAGCATTTT | CASSTQGQPQHF
TRBJ1-2 | TRBV28 | NA | NA | TGTGCCAGCAGTTTTGGGCGGAATTATGGCTACACCTTC | CASSFGRNYGYTF
TRBJ2-4 | TRBV7-2 | NA | NA | TGTGCCAGCAGCTTAGCACCGGGGGCCTTAGCCAAAAACATTCAGTACTTC | CASSLAPGALAKNIQYF
TRBJ1-5 | TRBV6-6 | NA | TRBD1 | TGTGCCAGCACTCTGACAGGGGGCGATCAGCCCCAGCATTTT | CASTLTGGDQPQHF
TRBJ1-5 | TRBV6-1 | NA | NA | TGTGCCAGCAGTGAAGGGGGATTGGATCAGCCCCAGCATTTT | CASSEGGLDQPQHF